Following are 26 T cell receptor beta chains from one sample sequenced in a study of blood T cell repertoires in COVID-19 (dated by TCRdb to 2020 to 2022). To prepare the library, the immunoSEQ multiplex PCR assay was applied. TCRdb holds this immuneACCESS table with in-frame rearrangements only. Some clones are missing; in checked studies, unresolved V genes explain under half, and the rest has no known cause. Within this sample are roughly 670,000 clones, with 90% of them counted one time only. Approximately 0.3% of the sample lies in the top ten. The sequencing input was peripheral blood. Receptor source: a woman between 18 and 29 years old with acute or convalescent COVID-19.

V is TRBV27 and J is TRBJ1-2, with TRBD1 matching 9 bases. Unmatched junction bases numbered 4, after V lost 4 bases and J lost 7 bases. This CDR3 has 13 residues. The germline V gene encodes CDR1 MNHEY and CDR2 SMNVEV (reference sequence). The CDR3 DNA follows: TGTGCCAGCAGTTCTGAGACAGGGGGTGGCTACACCTTC. Its protein is CASSSETGGGYTF.

The rearrangement uses TRBV30 and TRBJ1-1; D remains unclear. V was cut by 3 bases and J by 4 bases, with 12 bases left in between. This CDR3 is 13 amino acids long. The germline gives CDR1 GTSNPN, CDR2 SVGIG (reference sequence). CDR3 residues: CAWSPLPGTEAFF. For the CDR3, the DNA is TGTGCCTGGAGCCCGCTTCCGGGCACTGAAGCTTTCTTT.

This clone was detected only a few times. The chain carries TRBV7-3 and TRBJ2-7; 7 nucleotides match TRBD1. The germline CDR1 and CDR2 sequences are SGHTA and FQGTGA. This CDR3 region has 13 residues. Trimming removed 6 bases from V and 3 bases from J; junction bases left unmatched: 5. The DNA for the CDR3 is TGTGCCAGCAGTTTGGGACAGTACTACGAGCAGTACTTC. Translated: CASSLGQYYEQYF.

The chain is built from TRBV4-3 and TRBJ1-2; 9 nucleotides align to TRBD1. This CDR3 has 16 amino acids. V lost 5 bases to trimming and J lost 7 bases; unmatched junction nucleotides: 14. The germline CDR1 and CDR2 sequences are LGHNA and YSLEER. The CDR3 DNA reads as TGCGCCAGCAGCACTAACAGGGGGCTATCTGTTCGTGGCTACACCTTC. This sequence encodes CASSTNRGLSVRGYTF.

The rearrangement joins TRBV3-1 (or the pseudogene TRBV3-2) to TRBJ2-2, with TRBD2 identical over 7 bases. CDR1 and CDR2 (germline): LGHDT, YNNKEL (reference sequence). The CDR3 has 15 residues. The junction had 4 bases not matched to a gene; V was cut back by 4 bases and J by 2 bases. For the CDR3, the DNA is TGTGCCAGCAGCCCCCCGGGACTAAACACCGGGGAGCTGTTTTTT. Encoded protein: CASSPPGLNTGELFF.

V is TRBV10-3 and J is TRBJ1-2, with 8 bases identical to TRBD1. With V trimmed by 6 bases and J by 7 bases, 10 bases remained unmatched. The CDR3 has 14 residues. Germline V gene sequence: CDR1 ENHRY, CDR2 SYGVKD. The CDR3 sequence: CAISLGQGGRGYTF. The DNA for the CDR3 is TGTGCCATCAGCCTCGGACAGGGAGGACGTGGCTACACCTTC.

The chain couples TRBV6-5 to TRBJ1-2; 9 positions match TRBD1. Germline trimming cut 7 bases from V and 2 bases from J; bases unmatched to any gene: 8. Per the germline V gene, CDR1 is MNHEY and CDR2 is SVGAGI. The CDR3 loop spans 15 amino acids. The CDR3 sequence is CASNTGGIGNYGYTF. The CDR3 coding sequence is TGTGCCAGCAACACAGGGGGCATTGGGAACTATGGCTACACCTTC.

The chain carries TRBV2 and TRBJ1-2; D unclear. Trimming stripped 8 bases from V and 8 bases from J, with 12 bases between. Germline assignment: CDR1 SNHLY and CDR2 FYNNEI. There are 11 residues in the CDR3. The DNA of the CDR3 is TGTGCCAGCGGCTGGGAGGGAGGCTACACCTTC. As protein: CASGWEGGYTF.

The genes are TRBV7-2 and TRBJ2-3; perhaps TRBD2 as D (6 bases). Germline V lookup: CDR1 SGHTA, CDR2 FQGNSA. CDR3 length: 13 amino acids. V lost 5 bases to trimming and J lost 4 bases, with 10 bases between them. CDR3 protein: CASSPRGSDTQYF. CDR3 coding DNA: TGTGCCAGCAGCCCCCGGGGGTCAGATACGCAGTATTTT.

This chain connects TRBV4-1 to TRBJ1-1, with 10 bases identical to TRBD1. Looked up from germline, CDR1 is MGHRA and CDR2 is YSYEKL. The CDR3 runs 17 residues. V lost 5 bases, J lost 4 bases, and 13 bases stayed unmatched. CDR3 sequence (DNA): TGCGCCAGCAGCGCGGCGGGCAAGGGACAGGGGAGCACTGAAGCTTTCTTT. Protein sequence: CASSAAGKGQGSTEAFF.

The genes are TRBV19 and TRBJ2-7; 7 bases align to TRBD1. J gave up 13 bases and V 3 bases, and 9 bases lay outside the gene matches. The CDR3 covers 12 residues. In germline, CDR1 is LNHDA, CDR2 SQIVND (reference sequence). The CDR3 protein is CASSISGTAVYF. The CDR3 nucleotides read TGTGCCAGTAGTATCTCCGGGACAGCGGTATACTTC.

This clone was found once. CDR3 in DNA: TGTGCCAGTAGTACCGACAGATTCACCTACGAGCAGTACTTC. The encoded protein is CASSTDRFTYEQYF. V gene TRBV19 combines with J gene TRBJ2-7; possible D gene TRBD1, 5 bases. Germline CDR1 LNHDA, CDR2 SQIVND (reference sequence). With 4 bases removed from V and 2 bases from J, the gap between germline ends came to 12 bases. This CDR3 has 14 amino acids.

The chain carries TRBV29-1 and TRBJ1-2, with 8 bases aligning to TRBD1. The ends lost 3 bases at V and 4 bases at J; junction bases unmatched: 7. The CDR3 consists of 14 residues. Germline V gene lookup returns CDR1 SQVTM and CDR2 ANQGSEA. The CDR3 protein is CSVDGYRGTYGYTF. The DNA of the CDR3 is TGCAGCGTTGACGGGTACAGGGGGACCTATGGCTACACCTTC.

V and J are TRBV10-3 and TRBJ2-7; 10 bases line up with TRBD2. In germline, CDR1 is ENHRY, CDR2 SYGVKD. The J segment lost 2 bases and the V segment lost 0 bases, leaving 1 base of the junction unmatched. The CDR3 loop spans 15 amino acids. The CDR3 sequence: CAISESGLAAYEQYF. The CDR3 nucleotides read TGTGCCATCAGTGAGTCCGGACTAGCGGCCTACGAGCAGTACTTC.

The genes are TRBV29-1 and TRBJ1-1; D remains unclear. V was trimmed by 7 bases and J by 1 base, leaving 10 bases between them. The germline CDR1 and CDR2 sequences are SQVTM and ANQGSEA. The CDR3 covers 12 residues. The CDR3 bases are TGCAGCGCCCTGGCGGGGAACACTGAAGCTTTCTTT. Its protein product is CSALAGNTEAFF.

V usage is TRBV2 and J usage is TRBJ2-5; 9 bases align to TRBD1. The CDR3 totals 15 residues. Germline V gene sequence: CDR1 SNHLY, CDR2 FYNNEI. Unmatched junction bases numbered 4, after V lost 4 bases and J lost 1 base. This chain's CDR3 is CASSGQGVPQETQYF. The CDR3 coding sequence is TGTGCCAGCAGTGGACAGGGGGTACCCCAAGAGACCCAGTACTTC.

This clone is a singleton in its sample. The chain is built from TRBV24-1 and TRBJ2-1, with 7 bases matching TRBD1. The CDR3 loop spans 16 amino acids. Per germline, CDR1 KGHDR and CDR2 SFDVKD. The V segment lost 5 bases and the J segment 8 bases; nucleotides outside the gene matches: 14. The CDR3 sequence is CATSASPTGKIDEQFF. The DNA of the CDR3 is TGTGCCACCAGTGCTAGCCCGACAGGGAAAATCGATGAGCAGTTCTTC.

This clone was recorded once. V usage is TRBV20-1 and J usage is TRBJ1-5; 7 nucleotides line up with TRBD1. The V and J ends lost 3 bases and 6 bases, in that order; junction bases with no gene match: 5. This CDR3 is 13 amino acids long. Germline V CDR1 and CDR2: DFQATT, SNEGSKA (reference sequence). The CDR3 sequence: CSASGGTAQPQHF. The CDR3 bases are TGCAGTGCTAGTGGCGGGACAGCTCAGCCCCAGCATTTT.

This chain uses TRBV7-9 with TRBJ2-1; 8 bases agree with TRBD1. The germline V gene encodes CDR1 SEHNR and CDR2 FQNEAQ (reference sequence). V was clipped by 0 bases and J by 4 bases; unmatched bases: 5. The CDR3 is made up of 16 amino acids. The CDR3 here is CASSLAKRQGYNEQFF. The CDR3 bases are TGTGCCAGCAGCTTAGCGAAGAGACAGGGGTACAATGAGCAGTTCTTC.

The chain joins TRBV7-2 to TRBJ1-2; TRBD1 aligns across 8 bases. V dropped 2 bases and J dropped 1; count of bases not matched to a gene: 15. CDR1 is SGHTA, CDR2 FQGNSA, per germline. This CDR3 region has 19 residues. The CDR3 DNA reads as TGTGCCAGCAGCTTACCCGCGACAGGGGACTCCGAATATAACTATGGCTACACCTTC. Its protein product is CASSLPATGDSEYNYGYTF.

The chain links TRBV2 to TRBJ2-2, with 12 bases that match TRBD2. In germline, CDR1 is SNHLY, CDR2 FYNNEI. The V gene end was trimmed by 3 bases and the J gene end by 4 bases; junction bases not matched to a gene: 6. The CDR3 sequence is 17 residues long. CDR3 coding DNA: TGTGCCAGCAGTGAGGCTAGCGGGGGGGCCGGCACCGGGGAGCTGTTTTTT. This codes for CASSEASGGAGTGELFF.

The chain is built from TRBV2 and TRBJ1-2; no clear D gene. Trimming pared 3 bases from V and 7 bases from J, leaving 12 bases between. The germline gives CDR1 SNHLY, CDR2 FYNNEI. This CDR3 contains 13 residues. Written as DNA, the CDR3 is TGTGCCAGCAGTGATAGTCAAACGTTTGGCTACACCTTC. Protein sequence: CASSDSQTFGYTF.

The V gene is TRBV5-1, the J gene TRBJ1-1; D unresolved. This CDR3 is 17 amino acids long. Germline assignment: CDR1 SGHRS and CDR2 YFSETQ. V lost 4 bases, J lost 6 bases, and 25 bases lay in between. CDR3 nucleotide sequence: TGCGCCAGCAGCCCCCGCGCGGCGGCTCGCCGGGTCGCTGAAGCTTTCTTT. It is translated as CASSPRAAARRVAEAFF.

J is TRBJ2-3 and V is TRBV27; 7 bases align to TRBD1. The CDR3 consists of 14 residues. The V and J ends lost 6 bases and 1 base, in that order; junction bases with no gene match: 4. Germline CDR1 is MNHEY and CDR2 is SMNVEV (reference sequence). The CDR3 reads CASSPGGGTDTQYF. Here the CDR3 DNA reads TGTGCCAGCAGCCCAGGGGGTGGCACAGATACGCAGTATTTT.

This sequence joins TRBV13 and TRBJ2-7, with TRBD1 identical over 7 bases. V lost 3 bases and J lost 3; bases outside the gene matches: 5. This CDR3 comprises 14 residues. CDR1 is PRHDT and CDR2 is FYEKMQ in the germline V gene (reference sequence). CDR3 protein: CASSLRQGDYEQYF. The CDR3 DNA sequence: TGTGCCAGCAGCTTGAGGCAGGGGGACTACGAGCAGTACTTC.

V gene TRBV4-1 combines with J gene TRBJ2-7; 11 bases map to TRBD2. The V and J ends lost 3 bases and 1 base, in that order; junction bases with no gene match: 2. Germline V lookup: CDR1 MGHRA, CDR2 YSYEKL. The CDR3 consists of 15 residues. Here the CDR3 reads CASSQTSGVSYEQYF. The CDR3 DNA follows: TGCGCCAGCAGCCAGACTAGCGGGGTGTCCTACGAGCAGTACTTC.